Presented here are 2 T cell receptor beta chains from one specimen sequenced in a study of blood T cell repertoires in COVID-19. The assay was immunoSEQ multiplex PCR, and TCRdb's table has in-frame clones only and misses some. There are roughly 200,000 clones in the sample; more than 65% occur only once, and 6% to 9.5% lies in the top ten. The sample was peripheral blood. The source of these receptors is a woman older than 75 with acute or convalescent COVID-19.

This chain joins TRBV27 and TRBJ2-3; D might be TRBD1 (7 bases). V was pared by 3 bases and J by 2 bases, with 18 bases between. Germline loops: CDR1 MNHEY, CDR2 SMNVEV (reference sequence). This CDR3 contains 17 residues. The CDR3 loop reads CASSFSKGAGTTDTQYF. In DNA, the CDR3 is TGTGCCAGCAGTTTTTCGAAGGGGGCGGGGACCACAGATACGCAGTATTTT.

The chain recombines TRBV11-3 with TRBJ2-2, with D perhaps TRBD2 (6 bases). V was shortened by 3 bases and J by 3 bases, with 11 bases between the two germline ends. The CDR3 is 15 amino acids. Germline values: CDR1 SGHNT, CDR2 YENEEA. The CDR3 sequence is CASSLGGDHTGELFF. CDR3 sequence (DNA): TGTGCCAGCAGCTTGGGCGGGGATCACACCGGGGAGCTGTTTTTT. Full variable domain (rest looked up from reference TRBV11-3 and TRBJ2-2): EAGVVQSPRYKIIEKKQPVAFWCNPISGHNTLYWYLQNLGQGPELLIRYENEEAVDDSQLPKDRFSAERLKGVDSTLKIQPAELGDSAVYLCASSLGGDHTGELFFGEGSRLTVL.